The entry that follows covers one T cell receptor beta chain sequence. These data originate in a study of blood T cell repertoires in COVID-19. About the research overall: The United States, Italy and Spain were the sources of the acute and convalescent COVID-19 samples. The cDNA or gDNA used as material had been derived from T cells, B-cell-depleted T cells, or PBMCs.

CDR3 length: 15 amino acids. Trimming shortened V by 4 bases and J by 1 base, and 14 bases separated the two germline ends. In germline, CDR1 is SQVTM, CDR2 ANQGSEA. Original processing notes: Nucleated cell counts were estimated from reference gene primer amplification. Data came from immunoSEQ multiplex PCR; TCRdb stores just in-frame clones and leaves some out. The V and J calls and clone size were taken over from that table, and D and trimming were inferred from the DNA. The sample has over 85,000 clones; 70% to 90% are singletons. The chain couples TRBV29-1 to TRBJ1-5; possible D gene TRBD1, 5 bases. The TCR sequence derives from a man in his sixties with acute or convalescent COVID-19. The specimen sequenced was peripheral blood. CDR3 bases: TGCAGCGTTGCACAGAGCGGGGCGAGCAATCAGCCCCAGCATTTT. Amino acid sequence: CSVAQSGASNQPQHF.